This TCR beta chain was sequenced in a study of shared clonotypes between healthy human individuals. Sequencing was performed with immunoSEQ multiplex PCR; in TCRdb, only in-frame clones are kept and a portion is missing. The table records 2 million to 2.5 million clones, 95% of them present only once. Germline V lookup: CDR1 MNHEY, CDR2 SMNVEV (reference sequence). The V end lost 9 bases, the J end lost 5 bases, and 23 bases lay between the germline ends. The CDR3 extends over 15 amino acids. The receptor was derived from a young man in good health. This rearrangement joins TRBV27 to TRBJ2-7; no firm D call. What was sequenced was naive CD4+ T cells sorted from blood. Noted subset: CD45RA+ positively selected. For the CDR3, the DNA is TGTGCCAGTGGGTTGTTGGCCGGCAGGTTCCACGAGCAGTACTTC. This codes for CASGLLAGRFHEQYF.